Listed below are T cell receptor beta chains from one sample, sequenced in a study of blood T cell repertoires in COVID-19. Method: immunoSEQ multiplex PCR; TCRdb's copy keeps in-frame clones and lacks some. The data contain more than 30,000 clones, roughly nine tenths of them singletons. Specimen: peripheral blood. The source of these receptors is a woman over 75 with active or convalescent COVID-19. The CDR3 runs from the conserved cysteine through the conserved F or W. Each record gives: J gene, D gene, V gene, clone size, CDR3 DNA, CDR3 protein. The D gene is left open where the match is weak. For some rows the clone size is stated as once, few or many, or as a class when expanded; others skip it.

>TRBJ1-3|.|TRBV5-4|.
TGTGCCTGCACGGGGGGAAGCTCTGGAAACACCATATATTTT
CACTGGSSGNTIYF
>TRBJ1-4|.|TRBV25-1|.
TGTGCCAGCACGATTCCGGGGGAAAAACTGTTTTTT
CASTIPGEKLFF
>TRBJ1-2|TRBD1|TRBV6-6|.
TGTGCCAGCAGTCCTTGGACAGGGCTTAGCTATGGCTACACCTTC
CASSPWTGLSYGYTF
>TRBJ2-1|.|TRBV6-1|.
TGTGCCAGCAGTGAAAGGGGGAACAGGAGAGAGTTCTTC
CASSERGNRREFF
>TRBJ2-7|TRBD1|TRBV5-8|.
TGTGCCAGCAGCTTAACAGGGGCCCGTTCCTACGAGCAGTACTTC
CASSLTGARSYEQYF
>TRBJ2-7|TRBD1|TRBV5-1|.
TGCGCCAGCACCACTACAGGGGGGAACTACGAGCAGTACTTC
CASTTTGGNYEQYF
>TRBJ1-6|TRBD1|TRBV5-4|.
TGTGCCAGCAGCTCGGGACAGGGGAATTCACCCCTCCACTTT
CASSSGQGNSPLHF
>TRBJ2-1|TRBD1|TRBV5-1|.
TGCGCCAGCAGCACCGGACAGGGGAGCGTAAATGAGCAGTTCTTC
CASSTGQGSVNEQFF
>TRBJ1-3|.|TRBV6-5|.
TGTGCCAGCAGTCGGACGGGGGCTGGAAACACCATATATTTT
CASSRTGAGNTIYF
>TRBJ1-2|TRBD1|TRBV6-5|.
TGTGCCAGCAGTTCCCTACAGGGGCGCGTCGGCTACACCTTC
CASSSLQGRVGYTF
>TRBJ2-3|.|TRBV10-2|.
TGCGCCAGCAGTGAGTCGGCTAGCGGCACAGATACGCAGTATTTT
CASSESASGTDTQYF
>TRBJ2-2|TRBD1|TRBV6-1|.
TGTGCCAGCAGTGAACCAAGACAGGGGGACACCGGGGAGCTGTTTTTT
CASSEPRQGDTGELFF
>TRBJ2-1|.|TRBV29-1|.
TGCAGCGGGGGTCACTCACCCTACAATGAGCAGTTCTTC
CSGGHSPYNEQFF
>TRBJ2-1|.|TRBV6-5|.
TGTGCCAGCAGTTTTGCTAGCGCGGCCTACAATGAGCAGTTCTTC
CASSFASAAYNEQFF
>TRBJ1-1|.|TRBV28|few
TGTGCCAGCAGTACTCCACAGAAGAGGAACACTGAAGCTTTCTTT
CASSTPQKRNTEAFF
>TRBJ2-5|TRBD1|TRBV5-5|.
TGTGCCAGCAGCCGGGACAGGGTGGTGGAGACCCAGTACTTC
CASSRDRVVETQYF
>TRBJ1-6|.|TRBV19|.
TGTGCCAGTAGGCAGGGAAGCTCCTATAATTCACCCCTCCACTTT
CASRQGSSYNSPLHF
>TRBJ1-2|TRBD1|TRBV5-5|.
TGTGCCAGCAGCTTCTCCGGGACAGGGAGCTATGGCTACACCTTC
CASSFSGTGSYGYTF
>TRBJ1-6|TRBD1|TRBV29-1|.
TGCAGCGATCGGGGGACAGGGGGCAGGGGTTCCTATAATTCACCCCTCCACTTT
CSDRGTGGRGSYNSPLHF
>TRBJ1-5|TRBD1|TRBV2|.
TGTGCCAGCGGGGGGCCGGGACAGGGGTTCGGGGGCAATCAGCCCCAGCATTTT
CASGGPGQGFGGNQPQHF
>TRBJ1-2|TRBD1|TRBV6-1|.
TGTGCCAGCAGTGTAGTTTCGGCCGTAGGGGGGACAGGGAAAGACTATGGCTACACCTTC
CASSVVSAVGGTGKDYGYTF
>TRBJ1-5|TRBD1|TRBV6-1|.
TGTGCCAGCAGTGCCATCCCCGGGACAGGGGTCCCGCCCCAGCATTTT
CASSAIPGTGVPPQHF
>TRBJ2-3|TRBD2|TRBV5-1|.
TGCGCCAGCAGCCAAAAAGCGGGGACTAGCACAGATACGCAGTATTTT
CASSQKAGTSTDTQYF
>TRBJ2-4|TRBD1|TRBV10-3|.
TGTGCCATCAGTGACCGGGACAGGGAAAACATTCAGTACTTC
CAISDRDRENIQYF
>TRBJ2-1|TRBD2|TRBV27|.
TGTGCCAGCAGAGCTAGCGGGGGAAGGAATGAGCAGTTCTTC
CASRASGGRNEQFF
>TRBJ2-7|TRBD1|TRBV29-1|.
TGCAGCGTTGCCCGGGACAGGGATTTGGACGAGCAGTACTTC
CSVARDRDLDEQYF
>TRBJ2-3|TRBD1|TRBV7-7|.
TGTGCCAGCAGCTTAGGTGGTCGACAGGGTAGCACAGATACGCAGTATTTT
CASSLGGRQGSTDTQYF
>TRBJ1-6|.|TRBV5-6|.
TGTGCCAGCAGCTTGGCTGAGCGTTCACCCCTCCACTTT
CASSLAERSPLHF
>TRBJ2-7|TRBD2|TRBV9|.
TGTGCCAGCAGCGTAGACATCCCAGCGGGGGCTTTAAGCGAGCAGTACTTC
CASSVDIPAGALSEQYF
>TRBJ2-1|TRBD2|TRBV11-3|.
TGTGCCAGCAGCTTGAGCGGGGGGAACAATGAGCAGTTCTTC
CASSLSGGNNEQFF
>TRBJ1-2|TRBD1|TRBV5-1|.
TGCGCCAGCAGCGAAGGACAGGGGAACTATGGCTACACCTTC
CASSEGQGNYGYTF
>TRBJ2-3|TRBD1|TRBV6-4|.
TGTGCCAGCAGTGGGACAGGGGCCACCGGCGGAAGGCAGTATTTT
CASSGTGATGGRQYF
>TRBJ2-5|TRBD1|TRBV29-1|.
TGCAGCGTTGAGGGACAGGGCTTCCAAGAGACCCAGTACTTC
CSVEGQGFQETQYF
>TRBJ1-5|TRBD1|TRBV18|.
TGTGCCAGCTCTCCCAATCCGGGACAGGGACAGCCCCAGCATTTT
CASSPNPGQGQPQHF
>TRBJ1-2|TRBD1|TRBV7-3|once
TGTGCCAGCAGCCCGTCAGGGGGATCGGGCGGCTACACCTTC
CASSPSGGSGGYTF
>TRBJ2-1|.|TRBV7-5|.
TGTGTCAGAAAAACTAGCGGGGGGATTGATGACAATGAGCAGTTCTTC
CVRKTSGGIDDNEQFF
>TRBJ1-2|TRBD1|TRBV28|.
TGTGCCAGCAGTATCCCCGGGACAGGGGGATCTAACTATGGCTACACCTTC
CASSIPGTGGSNYGYTF
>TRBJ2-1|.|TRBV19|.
TGTGCCAGTTTAGGTCGTCGGGACAAGCAGTTCTTC
CASLGRRDKQFF
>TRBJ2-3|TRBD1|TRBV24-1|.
TGTGCCACCAGTGATTTGACAGGGGGCGGGAGCACAGATACGCAGTATTTT
CATSDLTGGGSTDTQYF
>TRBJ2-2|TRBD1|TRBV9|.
TGTGCCAGCAGCGTAGTGGGGACAGGGGGAAACACCGGGGAGCTGTTTTTT
CASSVVGTGGNTGELFF
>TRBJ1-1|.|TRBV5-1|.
TGCGCCAGCAGCCGTGGGCAGTCGAACACTGAAGCTTTCTTT
CASSRGQSNTEAFF
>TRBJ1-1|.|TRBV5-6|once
TGTGCCAGCAGCTTGAGGGGGAGTGGAGCTTTCTTT
CASSLRGSGAFF
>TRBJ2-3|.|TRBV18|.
TGTGCCAGCTTAATCACAGATACGCAGTATTTT
CASLITDTQYF
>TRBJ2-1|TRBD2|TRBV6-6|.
TGTGCCAGCAGTTACCTTAGCGGGGGGGCCGGAAATGAGCAGTTCTTC
CASSYLSGGAGNEQFF
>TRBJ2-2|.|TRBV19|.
TGTGCCAGTAGTCCTCCAGGGTTCACCGGGGAGCTGTTTTTT
CASSPPGFTGELFF
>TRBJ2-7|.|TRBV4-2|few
TGTGCCAGCAGCCAAGTAAAGGCTAGCTACGAGCAGTACTTC
CASSQVKASYEQYF
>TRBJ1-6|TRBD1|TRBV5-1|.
TGCGCCAGCAGCCACCGGGACAGAGCGTCCACCCTCCACTTT
CASSHRDRASTLHF
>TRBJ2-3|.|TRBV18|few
TGTGCCAGCTCAACCCTTATGACTAGCACAGATACGCAGTATTTT
CASSTLMTSTDTQYF
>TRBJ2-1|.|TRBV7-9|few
TGTGCCAGCAGCTTAGGTCCTTCGGGTGAGCAGTTCTTC
CASSLGPSGEQFF
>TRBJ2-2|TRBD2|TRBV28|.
TGTGCCAGCAGTTCCCCCGGGACTAGCTCGAACACCGGGGAGCTGTTTTTT
CASSSPGTSSNTGELFF
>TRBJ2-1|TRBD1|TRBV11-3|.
TGTGCCAGCAGCTCGGGACAGGGGGCGCCTGAGCAGTTCTTC
CASSSGQGAPEQFF
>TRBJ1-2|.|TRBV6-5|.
TGTGCCAGCAGTTTCCGGGGGATTGAGGGCTACACCTTC
CASSFRGIEGYTF